The 19 T cell receptor beta chains below all came from one sample that was sequenced in a study of CD8 T cells in Susac syndrome. Random hexamers served to reverse transcribe roughly 0.45 to 1 ug RNA. TCRdb redid the calling of the immunoSEQ multiplex PCR reads with MiXCR, one entry per CDR3 protein. The data show 190,000 or so distinct CDR3 sequences, around 96% seen once. Sequenced sample: CD4+ T cells from PBMCs. The receptors derive from a human donor with multiple sclerosis.

The V call is TRBV12-5, the J call TRBJ2-5, with unresolved D. The CDR3 loop spans 13 amino acids. V was clipped by 1 base and J by 5 bases, with 8 bases between them. Germline CDR1 is LGHNT and CDR2 is FRNRAP. The CDR3 bases are TGTGCTAGTGGTTTGGGCGTGGGGGAGACCCAGTACTTC. This sequence encodes CASGLGVGETQYF.

Written as DNA, the CDR3 is TGCAGCGTTGATCGGGTCGGGGGGATTGAGCAGTTCTTC. Protein sequence: CSVDRVGGIEQFF. The chain is built from TRBV29-1 and TRBJ2-1; 7 nucleotides agree with TRBD2. This CDR3 is 13 amino acids long. With 3 bases clipped from V and 9 bases from J, the junction kept 8 bases outside the gene matches. Germline V gives CDR1 SQVTM, CDR2 ANQGSEA.

The rearrangement uses TRBV7-9 and TRBJ2-4, with TRBD1 as a possible D gene (6 bases). There are 18 residues in the CDR3. Germline CDR1 and CDR2: SEHNR and FQNEAQ (reference sequence). V lost 4 bases, J lost 1 base, and 20 bases lay in between. DNA for the CDR3: TGTGCCAGCAGCTCCGGGACACAGGAGACGTGGGCCAAAAACATTCAGTACTTC. As protein: CASSSGTQETWAKNIQYF.

This sequence joins TRBV30 and TRBJ1-3; D is ambiguous. Germline loops: CDR1 GTSNPN, CDR2 SVGIG (reference sequence). This CDR3 contains 13 residues. Between the trimmed V and J ends, which lost 3 bases and 0 bases, there was a span of 6 bases. The CDR3 region has the DNA TGTGCCTGGAGACAAAGCTCTGGAAACACCATATATTTT. Amino acid sequence: CAWRQSSGNTIYF.

The V gene is TRBV2, the J gene TRBJ2-7; 9 bases align to TRBD1. CDR1 is SNHLY, CDR2 FYNNEI, per germline. The CDR3 is 14 amino acids. V shed 7 bases and J 3 bases; nucleotides not matched to a gene: 7. The CDR3 is CASIRTGAYYEQYF. CDR3 nucleotides: TGTGCCAGCATCCGGACAGGGGCCTACTACGAGCAGTACTTC.

This rearrangement joins TRBV15 to TRBJ1-2, with D unresolved. CDR1 is LNHNV, CDR2 YYDKDF, per germline (reference sequence). Trimming removed 0 bases from V and 8 bases from J, with 13 bases in between. CDR3 size: 14 residues. Here the CDR3 DNA reads TGTGCCACCAGCAGAGAGCGTACCTCCGGGGGCTACACCTTC. It encodes CATSRERTSGGYTF.

The chain uses TRBV19 and TRBJ2-3; D assignment may be TRBD1 or TRBD2 (5 bases each). V was cut by 7 bases and J by 0 bases, with 8 bases left in between. There are 13 residues in the CDR3. Germline V lookup: CDR1 LNHDA, CDR2 SQIVND (reference sequence). CDR3 residues: CASMGPSTDTQYF. DNA of the CDR3: TGTGCCAGTATGGGACCTAGCACAGATACGCAGTATTTT.

This clonotype showed up just once. The genes are TRBV12-5 and TRBJ2-3; TRBD1 is a possible D gene (6 bases). This CDR3 has 13 amino acids. Germline V CDR1 and CDR2: LGHNT, FRNRAP. The V end was cut by 6 bases, the J end by 2 bases, with 9 bases between. For the CDR3, the DNA is TGTGCTAGTGGACGGGACAACACAGATACGCAGTATTTT. It specifies CASGRDNTDTQYF.

The V call is TRBV5-1, the J call TRBJ2-7, with D unresolved. Trimming shortened V by 0 bases and J by 7 bases, and 14 bases separated the two germline ends. The CDR3 is 14 residues long. In germline, CDR1 is SGHRS, CDR2 YFSETQ. The CDR3 sequence is CASSLGFSKLEQYF. As DNA, the CDR3 is TGCGCCAGCAGCTTGGGGTTTAGTAAATTGGAGCAGTACTTC.

The genes are TRBV3-1 and TRBJ2-7; D gene uncertain. Trimming pared 0 bases from V and 4 bases from J, leaving 10 bases between. Germline-derived CDR1 and CDR2 are LGHDT and YNNKEL (reference sequence). The CDR3 is 14 residues long. For the CDR3, the DNA is TGTGCCAGCAGCCAAGAGGGATACGGTTACGAGCAGTACTTC. Encoded protein: CASSQEGYGYEQYF.

CDR3 bases: TGTGCCACCAAACAGGGGGCCCAAGCAGATACGCAGTATTTT. Protein: CATKQGAQADTQYF. The rearrangement uses TRBV2 and TRBJ2-3, with 9 bases fitting TRBD1. The V segment lost 10 bases and the J segment 4 bases; nucleotides outside the gene matches: 9. The CDR3 is 14 amino acids. CDR1 SNHLY and CDR2 FYNNEI come from the germline V gene.

V gene TRBV19 combines with J gene TRBJ2-7; perhaps TRBD2 as D (5 bases). The CDR3 contains 13 residues. Germline V gives CDR1 LNHDA, CDR2 SQIVND (reference sequence). V was shortened by 0 bases and J by 4 bases, with 7 bases between the two germline ends. As DNA, the CDR3 is TGTGCCAGTAGTATAGATGGGAGATACGAGCAGTACTTC. Protein sequence: CASSIDGRYEQYF.

V is TRBV20-1 and J is TRBJ2-1, with D unclear. This CDR3 is 14 amino acids long. Germline CDR1 DFQATT, CDR2 SNEGSKA (reference sequence). Trimming stripped 0 bases from V and 4 bases from J, with 10 bases between. In DNA, the CDR3 is TGCAGTGCTAGAGAACGGCGACAATACAATGAGCAGTTCTTC. This gives the protein CSARERRQYNEQFF.

The gene calls are TRBV14 and TRBJ2-4; 9 nucleotides align to TRBD2. Germline trimming cut 4 bases from V and 13 bases from J; bases unmatched to any gene: 5. The germline CDR1 and CDR2 sequences are SGHDN and FVKESK. This CDR3 is built from 12 residues. The DNA of the CDR3 is TGTGCCAGCAGCCCAAGCGGGAGGATACAGTACTTC. This gives the protein CASSPSGRIQYF.

V gene TRBV5-6 combines with J gene TRBJ1-6; 8 nucleotides agree with TRBD1. Per the germline V gene, CDR1 is SGHDT and CDR2 is YYEEEE. V lost 3 bases and J lost 4; bases outside the gene matches: 0. There are 14 residues in the CDR3. CDR3 in amino acids: CASSWTGYNSPLHF. The CDR3 DNA reads TGTGCCAGCAGCTGGACAGGGTATAATTCACCCCTCCACTTT.

The chain carries TRBV4-2 and TRBJ1-6; D not resolved. Looked up from germline, CDR1 is LGHNA and CDR2 is YNFKEQ. The CDR3 contains 14 residues. With 6 bases removed from V and 8 bases from J, the gap between germline ends came to 14 bases. DNA for the CDR3: TGTGCCAGCAGTCTAAGGGAGGTAGATTCACCCCTCCACTTT. This gives the protein CASSLREVDSPLHF.

The chain has TRBV5-4 and TRBJ1-6; no clear D. Trimming removed 0 bases from V and 7 bases from J, with 11 bases in between. Looked up from germline, CDR1 is SGHNT and CDR2 is YYREEE (reference sequence). The CDR3 is made up of 15 amino acids. Here the CDR3 DNA reads TGTGCCAGCAGCTTGGCACCCCTCGGAAATTCACCCCTCCACTTT. It specifies CASSLAPLGNSPLHF.

The J gene is TRBJ2-7, the V gene TRBV3-1; D is tentatively TRBD1 or TRBD2 (6 bases each). Germline V lookup: CDR1 LGHDT, CDR2 YNNKEL (reference sequence). This CDR3 is 13 amino acids long. Trimming removed 8 bases from V and 6 bases from J, with 17 bases in between. The CDR3 nucleotides are TGTGCCAGCCGCCTCGGGGGCAGACTCGAGCAGTACTTC. It specifies CASRLGGRLEQYF.

CDR3 DNA sequence: TGCAGTGCCACCAGCGGGGGCGGCTATGGCTACACCTTC. Protein sequence: CSATSGGGYGYTF. This rearrangement joins TRBV20-1 to TRBJ1-2; D is perhaps TRBD1 (6 bases). CDR3 size: 13 residues. Germline V gene lookup returns CDR1 DFQATT and CDR2 SNEGSKA (reference sequence). The ends were cut back, 6 bases at V and 4 bases at J, with 15 bases in the middle.